Below, 32 T cell receptor beta chains from the same sample are listed, as sequenced in a study of beta chain features in type 1 diabetes. Findings and caveats of the study: Among patients with Type 1 diabetes, TCRB CDR3s were moderately but significantly shorter in every one of the four CD4+ subsets.

The whole isolated RNA underwent reverse transcription, so sequencing captured expressed TCRB transcripts. Clones were read by immunoSEQ multiplex PCR, and TCRdb kept only the in-frame ones, dropping some. The sample lists a few hundred thousand clones, about 15% occurring once. Antigens for these TCRs are unknown. Material for sequencing was naive CD4+ T cells from blood. These receptors were collected from a man aged 25-45 years with type 1 diabetes.

This clone was recorded a few times. The V call is TRBV30, the J call TRBJ1-2, with D possibly being TRBD1 (6 bases). The CDR3 runs to 15 residues. Trimming took off 0 bases at V and 0 bases at J, with 11 bases between the two ends. Germline CDR1 and CDR2: GTSNPN and SVGIG (reference sequence). This CDR3 reads CAWSVRDTANYGYTF. Written as DNA, the CDR3 is TGTGCCTGGAGTGTACGGGACACCGCTAACTATGGCTACACCTTC.

In this sample, this clone turned up a few times. The chain links TRBV4-1 to TRBJ1-1, with 7 bases matching TRBD1. Germline CDR1 and CDR2: MGHRA and YSYEKL. The ends lost 0 bases at V and 4 bases at J; junction bases unmatched: 5. There are 15 residues in the CDR3. The DNA for the CDR3 is TGCGCCAGCAGCCAAGATGAGGGGGCGCGCACTGAAGCTTTCTTT. It translates to CASSQDEGARTEAFF.

This chain joins TRBV9 and TRBJ1-3, with TRBD1 matching 9 bases. The CDR3 spans 14 residues. J lost 3 bases, V lost 4 bases, and 2 bases had no gene match. Germline-derived CDR1 and CDR2 are SGDLS and YYNGEE. CDR3 amino acids: CASSRGQGGNTIYF. CDR3 DNA sequence: TGTGCCAGCAGCCGGGGACAGGGTGGAAACACCATATATTTT.

This clone was detected only a few times. This rearrangement joins TRBV7-9 to TRBJ2-7, with no clear D. Germline lookup yields CDR1 SEHNR and CDR2 FQNEAQ (reference sequence). This CDR3 has 15 amino acids. Deletions cut 1 base from V and 7 bases from J, with 17 bases between. This CDR3 reads CASSLGPEALREQYF. The CDR3 DNA follows: TGTGCCAGCAGCTTAGGCCCAGAGGCTTTAAGGGAGCAGTACTTC.

The chain combines TRBV6-6 with TRBJ2-1; 7 bases are a match to TRBD2. Germline CDR1 reads MNHNY; CDR2 reads SVGAGI (reference sequence). The V and J ends lost 7 bases and 2 bases, in that order; junction bases with no gene match: 5. The CDR3 runs 14 residues. CDR3 bases: TGTGCCAGCATCCAGGGAGGGGCCTACAATGAGCAGTTCTTC. It is translated as CASIQGGAYNEQFF.

In its sample, this clone was seen a few times. This CDR3 reads CASSTLAGGTDTQYF. In nucleotides, the CDR3 is TGTGCCAGCAGTACCCTAGCGGGGGGCACAGATACGCAGTATTTT. The V and J genes are TRBV25-1 and TRBJ2-3; 10 positions agree with TRBD2. V dropped 5 bases and J dropped 1; count of bases not matched to a gene: 3. CDR3 length: 15 amino acids. The germline CDR1 and CDR2 sequences are MGHDK and SYGVNS.

J is TRBJ2-7 and V is TRBV6-6; no reliable D call. Germline values: CDR1 MNHNY, CDR2 SVGAGI (reference sequence). Trimming removed 4 bases at V and 2 bases at J, with 12 bases between. CDR3 size: 14 residues. CDR3 sequence (DNA): TGTGCCAGCAGTTCCTTCGACACTCCCTACGAGCAGTACTTC. Its translation: CASSSFDTPYEQYF.

The chain has TRBV5-4 and TRBJ2-2, with TRBD1 matching 7 bases. V was clipped by 0 bases and J by 2 bases; unmatched bases: 4. CDR1 and CDR2 (germline): SGHNT, YYREEE (reference sequence). The CDR3 is 16 amino acids. The CDR3 coding sequence is TGTGCCAGCAGCTTGGGCGGACAGGCTAACACCGGGGAGCTGTTTTTT. It translates to CASSLGGQANTGELFF.

The chain has TRBV7-2 and TRBJ2-7; a possible D gene is TRBD1 (5 bases). The germline V and J ends were trimmed by 4 bases and 0 bases, with 10 bases remaining between them. Germline CDR1 reads SGHTA; CDR2 reads FQGNSA. This CDR3 comprises 14 residues. In DNA form, the CDR3 reads TGTGCCAGCAGCTCACAGGTTAGCTCCTACGAGCAGTACTTC. Its protein product is CASSSQVSSYEQYF.

The V and J genes are TRBV6-5 and TRBJ2-5; possibly TRBD2 for D (5 bases). The CDR3 extends over 15 amino acids. From germline, CDR1 is MNHEY and CDR2 SVGAGI. V lost 0 bases to trimming and J lost 1 base, with 9 bases between them. The CDR3 loop is CASSYSGGSQETQYF. In DNA, the CDR3 is TGTGCCAGCAGTTACTCGGGTGGGAGCCAAGAGACCCAGTACTTC.

The chain couples TRBV5-5 to TRBJ2-5; 7 bases line up with TRBD2. V lost 4 bases and J lost 2; bases outside the gene matches: 5. The CDR3 has 14 amino acids. The germline V gene encodes CDR1 SGHKS and CDR2 YYEKEE (reference sequence). The CDR3 DNA follows: TGTGCCAGCAGCGGGGGGGGACCGCAAGAGACCCAGTACTTC. Amino acid sequence: CASSGGGPQETQYF.

The rearrangement links TRBV21-1 to TRBJ1-5; the DNA was not used to check the table's D call, TRBD1. TRBV21-1 is noted as a pseudogene. The CDR3 is 20 amino acids. The CDR3 sequence: CASSNTRIRDRGKGNQPQHF. The CDR3 DNA is TGTGCCAGCAGCAACACACGCATTCGGGACAGGGGAAAGGGAAATCAGCCCCAGCATTTT.

This chain connects TRBV5-4 to TRBJ2-1; the D is unclear. The length of the CDR3 is 11 residues. V was shortened by 3 bases and J by 8 bases, with 6 bases between the two germline ends. Germline-derived CDR1 and CDR2 are SGHNT and YYREEE (reference sequence). The CDR3 region has the DNA TGTGCCAGCAGCTCGCAGGATGAGCAGTTCTTC. Protein product: CASSSQDEQFF.

The V call is TRBV12-5, the J call TRBJ2-6; D is uncertain. This CDR3 region has 17 residues. Trimming removed 2 bases at V and 4 bases at J, with 15 bases between. Germline loops: CDR1 LGHNT, CDR2 FRNRAP. The CDR3 region is CASGLTIGDRGANVLTF. CDR3 sequence (DNA): TGTGCTAGTGGTTTGACTATAGGTGATCGGGGGGCCAACGTCCTGACTTTC.

The V call is TRBV9, the J call TRBJ2-7; D call uncertain. The CDR3 loop spans 15 amino acids. V was pared by 2 bases and J by 3 bases, with 15 bases between. The germline gives CDR1 SGDLS, CDR2 YYNGEE. The CDR3 loop reads CASSVSSQRNYEQYF. CDR3 bases: TGTGCCAGCAGCGTTAGTAGCCAAAGAAACTACGAGCAGTACTTC.

The chain couples TRBV21-1 to TRBJ2-2; the listed D gene, TRBD1, was not tested against the DNA. TRBV21-1 is assigned pseudogene status. The CDR3 has 16 residues. The CDR3 here is CATLLAGTGVPGELFF. The CDR3 DNA reads as TGTGCCACCCTACTCGCCGGGACAGGGGTCCCCGGGGAGCTGTTTTTT.

The CDR3 DNA sequence: TGTGCCAGCAGTGAAGCGGGGACTCCGGCGGCGGAGCAGTTCTTC. Its translation is CASSEAGTPAAEQFF. The rearrangement joins TRBV6-1 to TRBJ2-1; perhaps TRBD2 as D (6 bases). Germline CDR1 is MNHNS and CDR2 is SASEGT. Trimming removed 0 bases from V and 10 bases from J, with 16 bases in between. The CDR3 is 15 amino acids.

The rearrangement links TRBV28 to TRBJ1-2; D perhaps matches TRBD1 (6 bases). Germline V gives CDR1 MDHEN, CDR2 SYDVKM. V was cut by 5 bases and J by 5 bases, with 9 bases left in between. There are 12 residues in the CDR3. DNA of the CDR3: TGTGCCAGCAGTCTACAGGGTTATGGCTACACCTTC. This encodes CASSLQGYGYTF.

This chain joins TRBV5-1 and TRBJ2-1; D gene uncertain. The CDR3 sequence is 13 residues long. The V gene's germline CDR1 is SGHRS and CDR2 YFSETQ. V was cut by 4 bases and J by 6 bases, with 11 bases left in between. Here the CDR3 DNA reads TGCGCCAGCAGCCTCAGGAATCCCAATGAGCAGTTCTTC. It is translated as CASSLRNPNEQFF.

A note on this clone: Because the CDR3 is missing its conserved closing phenylalanine or tryptophan, this is likely a read error. Because the CDR3's place on the DNA is in doubt, the DNA is left out and the CDR3 is given as listed by TCRdb. This sequence joins TRBV21-1 and TRBJ1-2; whether TRBD1, the table's D call, matches the DNA was not checked. TRBV21-1 is an annotated pseudogene. The length of the CDR3 is 12 amino acids, counting both ends. The CDR3 spells CASSIRTGSITL.

CDR3 in DNA: TGTGCCAGCAGCCTTGGGACTATCGGCGAGCAGTACTTC. Translating it yields CASSLGTIGEQYF. The V gene is TRBV7-2, the J gene TRBJ2-5; 7 bases are a match to TRBD2. The J call may be faulty, since TRBJ2-7 better matches the DNA end. Germline V gene sequence: CDR1 SGHTA, CDR2 FQGNSA. This CDR3 is 13 amino acids long.

This chain joins TRBV7-9 and TRBJ2-2; weak D call: TRBD2 (5 bases). Germline V CDR1 and CDR2: SEHNR, FQNEAQ (reference sequence). CDR3 size: 15 residues. V was trimmed by 6 bases and J by 1 base, leaving 12 bases between them. The CDR3 here is CASRAGRMNTGELFF. The CDR3 DNA reads TGTGCCAGCAGGGCGGGTCGGATGAACACCGGGGAGCTGTTTTTT.

The chain is built from TRBV28 and TRBJ1-4; 9 nucleotides agree with TRBD1. Germline V gene sequence: CDR1 MDHEN, CDR2 SYDVKM. CDR3 length: 16 amino acids. V shed 6 bases, J shed 3 bases, and the junction held 8 bases outside the gene matches. The CDR3 DNA is TGTGCCAGCAGCCCAAGTGGGACAGGGTCTAATGAAAAACTGTTTTTT. Its protein is CASSPSGTGSNEKLFF. The full variable domain, with the rest looked up from reference TRBV28 and TRBJ1-4, is DVKVTQSSRYLVKRTGEKVFLECVQDMDHENMFWYRQDPGLGLRLIYFSYDVKMKEKGDIPEGYSVSREKKERFSLILESASTNQTSMYLCASSPSGTGSNEKLFFGSGTQLSVL.

The rearrangement links TRBV18 to TRBJ2-3; unclear D gene. The V gene lost 3 bases and the J gene lost 4 bases, with 20 bases spanning the gap. CDR1 is KGHSH and CDR2 is LQKENI in the germline V gene. CDR3 length equals 17 residues. CDR3 DNA sequence: TGTGCCAGCTCACCGCCACCGGCAGGTATCCAGGCAGATACGCAGTATTTT. The encoded protein is CASSPPPAGIQADTQYF.

This clone was counted a few times. The V gene is TRBV4-1, the J gene TRBJ2-5; D gene uncertain. Germline lookup yields CDR1 MGHRA and CDR2 YSYEKL. The CDR3 runs 14 residues. The V end lost 6 bases, the J end lost 2 bases, and 13 bases lay between the germline ends. This CDR3 is CASSADRVQETQYF. CDR3 in DNA: TGCGCCAGCAGTGCAGACCGGGTTCAAGAGACCCAGTACTTC.

The chain uses TRBV19 and TRBJ2-5, with TRBD1 identical over 9 bases. V lost 6 bases and J lost 5; bases outside the gene matches: 4. CDR3 size: 13 residues. Germline V lookup: CDR1 LNHDA, CDR2 SQIVND (reference sequence). The CDR3 is CASRNRGLETQYF. The DNA for the CDR3 is TGTGCCAGTAGAAACAGGGGGCTGGAGACCCAGTACTTC.

This clone came up a few times. The V call is TRBV30, the J call TRBJ1-2; D is ambiguous. Trimming pared 0 bases from V and 4 bases from J, leaving 6 bases between. This CDR3 comprises 12 residues. Germline loops: CDR1 GTSNPN, CDR2 SVGIG (reference sequence). The DNA for the CDR3 is TGTGCCTGGAGTGTACTTGGCTATGGCTACACCTTC. Translated: CAWSVLGYGYTF.

This chain uses TRBV2 with TRBJ2-5; 7 nucleotides align to TRBD2. V lost 6 bases to trimming and J lost 2 bases; unmatched junction nucleotides: 12. The CDR3 contains 16 residues. Germline V gene data show CDR1 as SNHLY and CDR2 as FYNNEI. In DNA form, the CDR3 reads TGTGCCAGCAGGGTCGGCGGGAGTGGGCGACAAGAGACCCAGTACTTC. Amino acids: CASRVGGSGRQETQYF.

The chain employs TRBV5-4 and TRBJ2-3, with TRBD2 matching 8 bases. The trim removed 3 bases at V and 2 bases at J, leaving 8 bases unmatched. This CDR3 is built from 16 residues. The V gene's germline CDR1 is SGHNT and CDR2 YYREEE (reference sequence). The CDR3 here is CASSSNGGGFTDTQYF. In DNA form, the CDR3 reads TGTGCCAGCAGCTCGAACGGGGGGGGATTCACAGATACGCAGTATTTT. Full variable domain (outside the CDR3, taken from reference TRBV5-4 and TRBJ2-3): ETGVTQSPTHLIKTRGQQVTLRCSSQSGHNTVSWYQQALGQGPQFIFQYYREEENGRGNFPPRFSGLQFPNYSSELNVNALELDDSALYLCASSSNGGGFTDTQYFGPGTRLTVL.

This chain connects TRBV7-6 to TRBJ2-3, with a possible D match to TRBD2 (6 bases). The CDR3 totals 15 residues. Trimming cost V 5 bases and J 3 bases, with 15 bases left between them. Germline values: CDR1 SGHVS, CDR2 FNYEAQ. The CDR3 is CASSPGQGLTDTQYF. DNA of the CDR3: TGTGCCAGCAGCCCTGGGCAGGGACTGACAGATACGCAGTATTTT.

The chain uses TRBV5-4 and TRBJ2-7; D might be TRBD1 (5 bases). Germline values: CDR1 SGHNT, CDR2 YYREEE (reference sequence). The CDR3 totals 12 residues. V shed 4 bases and J shed 6 bases, with 11 bases lying between them. CDR3 sequence: CASSPGAAEQYF. The DNA for the CDR3 is TGTGCCAGCAGCCCTGGGGCAGCCGAGCAGTACTTC.

This clone was detected a few times. V and J are TRBV19 and TRBJ1-2, with D uncertain. Trimming removed 2 bases at V and 7 bases at J, with 11 bases between. CDR3 length equals 13 residues. Per the germline V gene, CDR1 is LNHDA and CDR2 is SQIVND (reference sequence). This CDR3 reads CASSISSIGGYTF. The CDR3, as DNA: TGTGCCAGTAGTATAAGTTCCATCGGTGGCTACACCTTC.